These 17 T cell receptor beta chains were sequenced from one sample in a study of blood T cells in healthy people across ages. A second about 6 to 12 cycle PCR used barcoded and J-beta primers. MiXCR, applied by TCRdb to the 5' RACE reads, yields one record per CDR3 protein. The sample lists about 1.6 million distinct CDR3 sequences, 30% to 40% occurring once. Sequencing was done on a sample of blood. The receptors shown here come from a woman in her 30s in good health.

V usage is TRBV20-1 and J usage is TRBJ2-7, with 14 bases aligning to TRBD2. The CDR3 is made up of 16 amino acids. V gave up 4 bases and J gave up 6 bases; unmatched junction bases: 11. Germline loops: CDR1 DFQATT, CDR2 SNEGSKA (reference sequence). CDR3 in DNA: TGCAGTGCTACAGGACTAGCGGGAGGAGGAATCCGCGAGCAGTACTTC. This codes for CSATGLAGGGIREQYF.

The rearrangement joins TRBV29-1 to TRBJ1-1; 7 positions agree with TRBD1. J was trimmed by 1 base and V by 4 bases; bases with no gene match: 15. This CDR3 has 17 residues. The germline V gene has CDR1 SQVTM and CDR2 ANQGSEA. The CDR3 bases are TGCAGCGTTGTAGGGGTCAGGGGGAGACCCTCGAACACTGAAGCTTTCTTT. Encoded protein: CSVVGVRGRPSNTEAFF.

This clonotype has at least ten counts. Here the CDR3 reads CASSPGPHNEQFF. As DNA, the CDR3 is TGTGCCAGCAGCCCGGGACCCCACAATGAGCAGTTCTTC. The chain uses TRBV7-2 and TRBJ2-1, with D perhaps given as TRBD1 or TRBD2 (5 bases each). V lost 5 bases and J 5 bases, leaving 10 bases between the germline ends. The CDR3 is 13 amino acids. CDR1 and CDR2 from the germline V gene are SGHTA and FQGNSA.

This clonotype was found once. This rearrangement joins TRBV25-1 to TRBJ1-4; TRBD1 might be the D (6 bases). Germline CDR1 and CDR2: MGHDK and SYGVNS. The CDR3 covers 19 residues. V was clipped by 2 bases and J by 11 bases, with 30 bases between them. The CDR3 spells CASSERPPSTGPDDGKLFF. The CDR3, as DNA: TGTGCCAGCAGTGAAAGACCCCCCTCGACAGGACCCGATGATGGGAAACTGTTTTTT.

CDR3 residues: CSARGVDTDTQYF. The CDR3 coding sequence is TGCAGTGCTAGAGGGGTTGACACAGATACGCAGTATTTT. The chain carries TRBV20-1 and TRBJ2-3; D is undetermined. Germline assignment: CDR1 DFQATT and CDR2 SNEGSKA (reference sequence). This CDR3 contains 13 residues. V was pared by 1 base and J by 2 bases, with 7 bases between.

CDR3 bases: TGCAGTGCTAGAGATCACGGGGGGGCGACCAATGAGCAGTTCTTC. The encoded protein is CSARDHGGATNEQFF. The chain links TRBV20-1 to TRBJ2-1; 8 bases are a match to TRBD2. Germline loops: CDR1 DFQATT, CDR2 SNEGSKA (reference sequence). This CDR3 is 15 amino acids long. The V gene end was trimmed by 0 bases and the J gene end by 6 bases; junction bases not matched to a gene: 7.

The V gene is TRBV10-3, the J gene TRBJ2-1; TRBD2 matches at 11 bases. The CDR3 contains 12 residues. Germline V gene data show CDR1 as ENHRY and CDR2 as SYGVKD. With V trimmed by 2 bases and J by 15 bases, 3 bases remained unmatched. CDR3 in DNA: TGTGCCATCAGTGAGGGGACTAGCGGAACGTTCTTC. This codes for CAISEGTSGTFF.

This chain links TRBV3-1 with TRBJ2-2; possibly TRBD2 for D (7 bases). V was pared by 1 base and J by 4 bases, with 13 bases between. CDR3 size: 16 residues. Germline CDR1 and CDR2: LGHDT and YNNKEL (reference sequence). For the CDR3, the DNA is TGTGCCAGCAGCCAAGGGGGGGCTAGCGGCACCGGGGAGCTGTTTTTT. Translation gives CASSQGGASGTGELFF.

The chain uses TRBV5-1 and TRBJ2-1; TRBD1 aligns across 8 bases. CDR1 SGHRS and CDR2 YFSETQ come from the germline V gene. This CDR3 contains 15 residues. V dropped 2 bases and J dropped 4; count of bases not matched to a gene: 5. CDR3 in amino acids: CASSFGQGWYNEQFF. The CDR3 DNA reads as TGCGCCAGCAGCTTCGGACAGGGTTGGTACAATGAGCAGTTCTTC.

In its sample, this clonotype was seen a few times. The CDR3 sequence is CASSLSGGFENTEAFF. CDR3 nucleotides: TGTGCCAGCAGCTTAAGCGGCGGGTTTGAGAACACTGAAGCTTTCTTT. This chain links TRBV7-9 with TRBJ1-1; D ambiguous. Germline CDR1 is SEHNR and CDR2 is FQNEAQ (reference sequence). This CDR3 region has 16 residues. The V gene lost 2 bases and the J gene lost 1 base, with 14 bases spanning the gap.

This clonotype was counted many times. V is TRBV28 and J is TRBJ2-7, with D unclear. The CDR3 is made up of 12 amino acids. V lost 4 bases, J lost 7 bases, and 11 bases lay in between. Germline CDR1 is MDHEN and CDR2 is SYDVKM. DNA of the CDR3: TGTGCCAGCAGTTCCTATCTGGGGGAGCAGTACTTC. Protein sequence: CASSSYLGEQYF.

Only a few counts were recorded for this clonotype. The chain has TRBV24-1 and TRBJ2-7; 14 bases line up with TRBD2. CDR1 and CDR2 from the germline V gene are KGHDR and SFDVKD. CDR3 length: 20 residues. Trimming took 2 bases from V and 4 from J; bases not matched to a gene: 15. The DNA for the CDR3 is TGTGCCACCAGTGATTCCCCCCCGCCGGGGACTAGCGGGAGCGGGTACGAGCAGTACTTC. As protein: CATSDSPPPGTSGSGYEQYF.

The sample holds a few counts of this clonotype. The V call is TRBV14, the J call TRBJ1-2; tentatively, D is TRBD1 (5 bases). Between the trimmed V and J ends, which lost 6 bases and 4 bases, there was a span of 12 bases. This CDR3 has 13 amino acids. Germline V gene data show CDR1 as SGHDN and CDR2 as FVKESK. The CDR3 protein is CASSVDIPYGYTF. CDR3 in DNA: TGTGCCAGCAGTGTGGACATCCCCTATGGCTACACCTTC.

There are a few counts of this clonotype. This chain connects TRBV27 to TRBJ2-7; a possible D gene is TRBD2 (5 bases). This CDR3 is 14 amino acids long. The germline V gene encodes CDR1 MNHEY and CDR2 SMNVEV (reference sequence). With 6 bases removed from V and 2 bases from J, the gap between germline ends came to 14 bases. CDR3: CASSSPGITYEQYF. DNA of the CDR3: TGTGCCAGCAGCTCACCGGGAATCACCTACGAGCAGTACTTC.

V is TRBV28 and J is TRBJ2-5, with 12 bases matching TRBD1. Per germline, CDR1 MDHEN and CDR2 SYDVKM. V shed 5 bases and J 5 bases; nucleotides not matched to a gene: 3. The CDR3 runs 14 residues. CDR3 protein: CASSGDRGLETQYF. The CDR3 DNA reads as TGTGCCAGCAGTGGGGACAGGGGGCTTGAGACCCAGTACTTC.

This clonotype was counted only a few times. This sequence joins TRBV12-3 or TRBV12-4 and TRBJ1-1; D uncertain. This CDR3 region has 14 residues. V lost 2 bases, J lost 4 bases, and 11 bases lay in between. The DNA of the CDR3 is TGTGCCAGCAGTTTAATGGATAAGGGCACTGAAGCTTTCTTT. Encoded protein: CASSLMDKGTEAFF.

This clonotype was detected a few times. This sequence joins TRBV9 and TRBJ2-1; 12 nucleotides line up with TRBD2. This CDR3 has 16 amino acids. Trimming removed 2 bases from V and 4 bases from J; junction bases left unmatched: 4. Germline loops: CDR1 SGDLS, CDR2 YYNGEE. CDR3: CASSVVTSGGYNEQFF. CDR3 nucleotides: TGTGCCAGCAGCGTGGTAACTAGCGGGGGGTACAATGAGCAGTTCTTC.